These T cell receptor beta chains were read from a single sample in a study of T cells after yellow fever vaccination. One entry per CDR3 protein, called by TCRdb with MiXCR from the 5' RACE reads. Here the sample spans 300,000 to 400,000 distinct CDR3 sequences, roughly 8.4% being singletons. Sample: PBMCs, taken about 41 days after the first yellow fever vaccination. The receptors here all came from a man aged 18 to 30 who received the YFV17D yellow fever vaccine. Each CDR3 is given with its conserved first and last residue. D genes are given only for firm matches. Rows may omit the clone size; those that give it use once, few, many or a size class.

D gene: NA; clone size: many; V gene: TRBV5-1; J gene: TRBJ2-1; CDR3 DNA: TGCGCCAGCAGCTTTAGCAATGAGCAGTTCTTC; CDR3 protein: CASSFSNEQFF
D gene: TRBD1; clone size: NA; V gene: TRBV6-5; J gene: TRBJ2-7; CDR3 DNA: TGTGCCAGCAGTTACGACACCGGGACAGGTTCCTACGAGCAGTACTTC; CDR3 protein: CASSYDTGTGSYEQYF
D gene: NA; clone size: few; V gene: TRBV7-2; J gene: TRBJ2-7; CDR3 DNA: TGTGCCAGCAGCACAAGCGGACAGCCAGGCTACGAGCAGTACTTC; CDR3 protein: CASSTSGQPGYEQYF
D gene: NA; clone size: many; V gene: TRBV12-3/TRBV12-4; J gene: TRBJ2-1; CDR3 DNA: TGTGCCAGCAGTCCTAACCGACTGGGGAGGCTCTTC; CDR3 protein: CASSPNRLGRLF
D gene: NA; clone size: many; V gene: TRBV6-1; J gene: TRBJ2-3; CDR3 DNA: TGTGCCAGCTGTGAAGTGGTGGGGACATACCCCCCAGATACGCAGTATTTT; CDR3 protein: CASCEVVGTYPPDTQYF
D gene: NA; clone size: few; V gene: TRBV7-8; J gene: TRBJ2-7; CDR3 DNA: TGTGCCAGCAGCTTAGGAGGCAGGGGGGCCTACGAGCAGTACTTC; CDR3 protein: CASSLGGRGAYEQYF
D gene: NA; clone size: NA; V gene: TRBV5-1; J gene: TRBJ2-3; CDR3 DNA: TGCGCCAGCAGCCCCTCTAGCCATTCTGCAGATACGCAGTATTTT; CDR3 protein: CASSPSSHSADTQYF
D gene: TRBD2; clone size: NA; V gene: TRBV24-1; J gene: TRBJ2-1; CDR3 DNA: TGTGCCACCAGTGAGCTAGCGGGGGCCGGTAATGAGCAGTTCTTC; CDR3 protein: CATSELAGAGNEQFF
D gene: TRBD2; clone size: NA; V gene: TRBV11-2; J gene: TRBJ2-5; CDR3 DNA: TGTGCCAGCAGCTTAGAGGGGACTAGCGGGGGCTGGTACCAAGAGACCCAGTACTTC; CDR3 protein: CASSLEGTSGGWYQETQYF
D gene: NA; clone size: NA; V gene: TRBV3-1; J gene: TRBJ1-2; CDR3 DNA: TGTGCCAGCAGTCGGACAGATCCGAATAACTATGGCTACACCTTC; CDR3 protein: CASSRTDPNNYGYTF
D gene: NA; clone size: few; V gene: TRBV24-1; J gene: TRBJ2-3; CDR3 DNA: TGTGCCACCAGTCGTGGTGCTCCAGATACGCAGTATTTT; CDR3 protein: CATSRGAPDTQYF
D gene: NA; clone size: few; V gene: TRBV20-1; J gene: TRBJ2-3; CDR3 DNA: TGCAGTGCTGAGGAGTTGGGGGGGGGCGGAGATACGCAGTATTTT; CDR3 protein: CSAEELGGGGDTQYF
D gene: NA; clone size: NA; V gene: TRBV7-9; J gene: TRBJ1-3; CDR3 DNA: TGTGCCAGCAGCCCCGGGTCCGGGGGAAACACCATATATTTT; CDR3 protein: CASSPGSGGNTIYF
D gene: NA; clone size: NA; V gene: TRBV7-2; J gene: TRBJ2-1; CDR3 DNA: TGTGCCAGCAGCCACGGACAGACAGTCAATGAGCAGTTCTTC; CDR3 protein: CASSHGQTVNEQFF